Shown below are 18 T cell receptor beta chains from a single sample sequenced in a study of cytomegalovirus exposure and HLA in healthy donors. The PCR was carried out with 60 Vbeta primers and 13 Jbeta primers. Generated by immunoSEQ multiplex PCR, the TCRdb table keeps only in-frame clones and is missing some. Seen here are some 120,000 clones, around three quarters observed once, and the top ten hold over 2%. Sequencing was carried out using PBMCs. The receptors derive from a man aged 25 to 40 in good health and CMV-seronegative.

The table lists this clone with many counts. V gene TRBV4-3 combines with J gene TRBJ2-1; 10 nucleotides match TRBD2. The CDR3 is 15 residues long. Germline loops: CDR1 LGHNA, CDR2 YSLEER. V lost 4 bases, J lost 4 bases, and 4 bases stayed unmatched. CDR3 DNA: TGCGCCAGCAGCCTCGGACTAGCGGATTACAATGAGCAGTTCTTC. Residues: CASSLGLADYNEQFF.

The genes are TRBV19 and TRBJ2-1; 7 nucleotides align to TRBD2. Germline CDR1 is LNHDA and CDR2 is SQIVND (reference sequence). The CDR3 length is 13 residues. V shed 5 bases and J 8 bases; nucleotides not matched to a gene: 6. CDR3 nucleotide sequence: TGTGCCAGTAGTTTTGTCGCGGGGGATGAGCAGTTCTTC. Its protein is CASSFVAGDEQFF.

This chain connects TRBV5-6 to TRBJ2-5; TRBD2 matches 9 bases. CDR1 and CDR2 (germline): SGHDT, YYEEEE. CDR3 length equals 17 residues. V shed 4 bases, J shed 4 bases, and the junction held 14 bases outside the gene matches. The DNA for the CDR3 is TGTGCCAGCAGCCCCCTTAGCGGGAGAGGGTTTGGAGAGACCCAGTACTTC. Translated: CASSPLSGRGFGETQYF.

The table lists this clone with a count of one. The V gene is TRBV19, the J gene TRBJ2-3; TRBD2 agrees at 9 bases. This CDR3 spans 19 amino acids. Germline CDR1 reads LNHDA; CDR2 reads SQIVND (reference sequence). The junction had 12 bases not matched to a gene; V was cut back by 0 bases and J by 2 bases. DNA of the CDR3: TGTGCCAGTAGTATAGAGGGAGCGGGGGGTCTTACTTACACAGATACGCAGTATTTT. Translation gives CASSIEGAGGLTYTDTQYF.

A few counts support this clone. This chain joins TRBV27 and TRBJ2-3; 7 nucleotides line up with TRBD2. The CDR3 loop spans 16 amino acids. V shed 6 bases and J 6 bases; nucleotides not matched to a gene: 15. Germline-derived CDR1 and CDR2 are MNHEY and SMNVEV (reference sequence). Here the CDR3 reads CASRFSVGGQADTQYF. The CDR3 nucleotides read TGTGCCAGCAGATTCTCTGTGGGAGGGCAGGCGGATACGCAGTATTTT.

This clone was detected only once. This chain connects TRBV29-1 to TRBJ2-5; possibly TRBD2 for D (7 bases). Germline-derived CDR1 and CDR2 are SQVTM and ANQGSEA. Trimming removed 7 bases at V and 4 bases at J, with 13 bases between. The CDR3 totals 12 residues. The chain's CDR3 is CSDRGGLETQYF. The CDR3 DNA follows: TGCAGCGACCGCGGGGGCCTAGAGACCCAGTACTTC.

This chain links TRBV15 with TRBJ1-5; D is perhaps TRBD1 (5 bases). Germline assignment: CDR1 LNHNV and CDR2 YYDKDF (reference sequence). The V end lost 0 bases, the J end lost 0 bases, and 6 bases lay between the germline ends. The CDR3 contains 15 residues. For the CDR3, the DNA is TGTGCCACCAGCAGAGATACAGGTAGCAATCAGCCCCAGCATTTT. This gives the protein CATSRDTGSNQPQHF.

A few counts support this clone. The V and J genes are TRBV19 and TRBJ2-1; 11 bases are shared with TRBD2. The CDR3 has 15 amino acids. V lost 5 bases to trimming and J lost 11 bases; unmatched junction nucleotides: 11. CDR1 and CDR2 (germline): LNHDA, SQIVND (reference sequence). The CDR3 sequence is CASSGEIAGGMKQFF. The CDR3 nucleotides read TGTGCCAGTAGTGGGGAGATAGCGGGAGGGATGAAGCAGTTCTTC.

The J gene is TRBJ2-1, the V gene TRBV30, with D possibly TRBD2 on 5 matching bases. V was clipped by 0 bases and J by 1 base, with 10 bases between them. The germline V gene has CDR1 GTSNPN and CDR2 SVGIG (reference sequence). This CDR3 spans 15 amino acids. CDR3 nucleotide sequence: TGTGCCTGGAGTGTACTAGGGCGGTCCTACAATGAGCAGTTCTTC. Translated, it gives CAWSVLGRSYNEQFF.

As regards this clone: Germline and junction disagree at one end, which may indicate a read error. At the DNA level, this CDR3 is encoded by other sequences in the same sample as well. V gene TRBV9 combines with J gene TRBJ2-3; D not certain. The V gene's germline CDR1 is SGDLS and CDR2 YYNGEE. CDR3 size: 13 residues. Here the CDR3 reads CASSPSASDTQYF. The CDR3 coding sequence is TGCGCCAGCAGCCCTAGTGCCTCCGATACGCAGTATTTT.

The chain recombines TRBV5-1 with TRBJ2-5; 8 nucleotides align to TRBD2. This CDR3 is 16 amino acids long. CDR1 SGHRS and CDR2 YFSETQ come from the germline V gene. The V and J ends lost 1 base and 2 bases, in that order; junction bases with no gene match: 7. The CDR3 reads CASSLSAGGLQETQYF. In DNA form, the CDR3 reads TGCGCCAGCAGCTTGTCGGCGGGGGGCCTACAAGAGACCCAGTACTTC.

The chain links TRBV5-1 to TRBJ2-7; TRBD1 might be the D (6 bases). V lost 2 bases and J 0 bases, leaving 9 bases between the germline ends. CDR3 length: 14 residues. Germline loops: CDR1 SGHRS, CDR2 YFSETQ. Here the CDR3 DNA reads TGCGCCAGCAGCTTTTTGGACAGCTCCTACGAGCAGTACTTC. Its protein product is CASSFLDSSYEQYF.

This rearrangement joins TRBV6-5 to TRBJ1-4; D remains ambiguous. Trimming took off 5 bases at V and 13 bases at J, with 17 bases between the two ends. Germline V CDR1 and CDR2: MNHEY, SVGAGI. CDR3 size: 13 residues. Written as DNA, the CDR3 is TGTGCCAGCAGTCCGACAATTCCCAGGCTACTGTTTTTT. It yields the protein CASSPTIPRLLFF.

This chain connects TRBV7-9 to TRBJ1-2; no clear D. Trimming cost V 0 bases and J 6 bases, with 11 bases left between them. Germline V lookup: CDR1 SEHNR, CDR2 FQNEAQ (reference sequence). The CDR3 runs 14 residues. DNA for the CDR3: TGTGCCAGCAGCTTAGCGGCGGGGATGCATGGCTACACCTTC. Encoded protein: CASSLAAGMHGYTF.

A word on this clone: The junction departs from the called germline gene at one end, perhaps through a read error. The genes are TRBV7-7 and TRBJ2-1, with 9 bases fitting TRBD2. The CDR3 spans 17 residues. CDR1 and CDR2 from the germline V gene are SSHAT and FNYEAQ (reference sequence). CDR3: CASSSRLGSGSIDEQFF. CDR3 in DNA: TGTGCTAGCAGCTCCCGCCTGGGTAGCGGGAGTATCGATGAGCAGTTCTTC.

The chain is built from TRBV30 and TRBJ2-2; 7 bases match TRBD1. In germline, CDR1 is GTSNPN, CDR2 SVGIG (reference sequence). The length of the CDR3 is 20 residues. V lost 1 base to trimming and J lost 0 bases; unmatched junction nucleotides: 17. CDR3 coding DNA: TGTGCCTGGAGTGGGACCCCCGATATAGGACAGGCGGCGAACACCGGGGAGCTGTTTTTT. It is translated as CAWSGTPDIGQAANTGELFF. Full variable domain (missing parts from reference TRBV30 and TRBJ2-2): SQTIHQWPATLVQPVGSPLSLECTVEGTSNPNLYWYRQAAGRGLQLLFYSVGIGQISSEVPQNLSASRPQDRQFILSSKKLLLSDSGFYLCAWSGTPDIGQAANTGELFFGEGSRLTVL.

The chain employs TRBV7-6 and TRBJ1-1; 11 bases agree with TRBD1. This CDR3 comprises 15 residues. Germline CDR1 SGHVS, CDR2 FNYEAQ. The V segment lost 1 base and the J segment 6 bases; nucleotides outside the gene matches: 4. CDR3 nucleotide sequence: TGTGCCAGCAGCTTAGAGGGACAGGGGGTTTCTGAAGCTTTCTTT. Amino acids: CASSLEGQGVSEAFF.

The chain recombines TRBV7-8 with TRBJ1-5, with D maybe TRBD1 (6 bases). V lost 1 base and J 0 bases, leaving 13 bases between the germline ends. There are 17 residues in the CDR3. The germline CDR1 and CDR2 sequences are SGHVS and FQNEAQ. CDR3 in DNA: TGTGCCAGCAGCTTAGATAGGGACATTTATAGCAATCAGCCCCAGCATTTT. This sequence encodes CASSLDRDIYSNQPQHF. The whole variable domain, filled in from reference TRBV7-8 and TRBJ1-5, reads GAGVSQSPRYKVAKRGQDVALRCDPISGHVSLFWYQQALGQGPEFLTYFQNEAQLDKSGLPSDRFFAERPEGSVSTLKIQRTQQEDSAVYLCASSLDRDIYSNQPQHFGDGTRLSIL.